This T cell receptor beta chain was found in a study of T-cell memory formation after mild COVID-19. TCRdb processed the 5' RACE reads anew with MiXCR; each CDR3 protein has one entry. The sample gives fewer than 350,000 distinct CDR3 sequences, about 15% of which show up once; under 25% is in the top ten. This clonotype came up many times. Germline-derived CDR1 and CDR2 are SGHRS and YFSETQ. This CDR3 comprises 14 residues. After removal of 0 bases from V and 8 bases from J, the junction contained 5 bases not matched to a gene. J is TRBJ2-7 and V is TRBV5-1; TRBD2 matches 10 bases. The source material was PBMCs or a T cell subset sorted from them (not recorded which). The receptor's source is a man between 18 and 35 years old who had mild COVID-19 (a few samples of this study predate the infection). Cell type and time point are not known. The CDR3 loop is CASSLELAGGKQYV. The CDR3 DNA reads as TGCGCCAGCAGCTTGGAATTAGCGGGGGGAAAGCAGTACGTC.